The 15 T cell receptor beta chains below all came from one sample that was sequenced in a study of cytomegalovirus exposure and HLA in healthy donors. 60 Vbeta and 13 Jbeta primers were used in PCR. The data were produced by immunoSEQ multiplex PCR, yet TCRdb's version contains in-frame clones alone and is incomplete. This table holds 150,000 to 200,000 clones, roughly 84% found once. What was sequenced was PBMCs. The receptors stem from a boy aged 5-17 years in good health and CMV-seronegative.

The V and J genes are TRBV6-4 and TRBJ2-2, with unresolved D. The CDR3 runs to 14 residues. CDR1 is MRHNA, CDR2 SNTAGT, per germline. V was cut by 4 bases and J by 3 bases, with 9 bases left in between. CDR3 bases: TGTGCCAGCAGTGTTAAGAGAGACACCGGGGAGCTGTTTTTT. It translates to CASSVKRDTGELFF.

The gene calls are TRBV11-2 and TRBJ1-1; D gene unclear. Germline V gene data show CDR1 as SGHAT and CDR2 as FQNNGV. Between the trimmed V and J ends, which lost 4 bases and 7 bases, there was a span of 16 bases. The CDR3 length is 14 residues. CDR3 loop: CASSSGRRRVEAFF. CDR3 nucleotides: TGTGCCAGCAGCTCGGGCCGCCGGAGGGTTGAAGCTTTCTTT.

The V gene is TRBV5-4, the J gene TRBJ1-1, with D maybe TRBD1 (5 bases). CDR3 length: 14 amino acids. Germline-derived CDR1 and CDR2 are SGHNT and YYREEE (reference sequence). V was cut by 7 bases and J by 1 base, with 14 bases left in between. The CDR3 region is CASGRASENTEAFF. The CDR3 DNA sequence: TGTGCCAGCGGCAGGGCCTCCGAGAACACTGAAGCTTTCTTT.

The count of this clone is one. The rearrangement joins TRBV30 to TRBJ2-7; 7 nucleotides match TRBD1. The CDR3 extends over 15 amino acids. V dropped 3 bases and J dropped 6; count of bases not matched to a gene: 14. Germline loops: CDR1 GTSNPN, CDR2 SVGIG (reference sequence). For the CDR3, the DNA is TGTGCCTGGAGCCCCTTGTCTGGACAGGTATCCGAGCAGTACTTC. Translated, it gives CAWSPLSGQVSEQYF.

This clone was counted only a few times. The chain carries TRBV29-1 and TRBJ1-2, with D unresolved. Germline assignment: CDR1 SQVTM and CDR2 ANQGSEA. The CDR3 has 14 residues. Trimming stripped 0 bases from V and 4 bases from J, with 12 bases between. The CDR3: CSVEDLRQSYGYTF. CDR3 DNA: TGCAGCGTTGAAGATTTGAGGCAAAGCTATGGCTACACCTTC.

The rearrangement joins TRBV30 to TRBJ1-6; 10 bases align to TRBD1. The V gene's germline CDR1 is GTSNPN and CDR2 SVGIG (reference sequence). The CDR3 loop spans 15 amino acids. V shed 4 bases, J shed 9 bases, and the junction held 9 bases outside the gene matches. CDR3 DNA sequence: TGTGCCTGGATGCGGGACAGGGGTGTTGGTTCACCCCTCCACTTT. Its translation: CAWMRDRGVGSPLHF. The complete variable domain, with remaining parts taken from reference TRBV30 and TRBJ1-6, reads SQTIHQWPATLVQPVGSPLSLECTVEGTSNPNLYWYRQAAGRGLQLLFYSVGIGQISSEVPQNLSASRPQDRQFILSSKKLLLSDSGFYLCAWMRDRGVGSPLHFGNGTRLTVT.

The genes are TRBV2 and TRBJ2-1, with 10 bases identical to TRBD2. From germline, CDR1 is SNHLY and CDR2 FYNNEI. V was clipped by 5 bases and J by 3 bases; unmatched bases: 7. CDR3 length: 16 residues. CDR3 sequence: CASSMRTSGLYNEQFF. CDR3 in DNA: TGTGCCAGCAGTATGAGGACTAGCGGCCTCTACAATGAGCAGTTCTTC.

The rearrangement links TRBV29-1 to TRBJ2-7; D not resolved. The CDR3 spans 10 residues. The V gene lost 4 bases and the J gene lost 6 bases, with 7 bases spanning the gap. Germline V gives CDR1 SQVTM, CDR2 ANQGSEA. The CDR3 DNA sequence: TGCAGCGTTGCGTCGGGCGAGCAGTACTTC. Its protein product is CSVASGEQYF.

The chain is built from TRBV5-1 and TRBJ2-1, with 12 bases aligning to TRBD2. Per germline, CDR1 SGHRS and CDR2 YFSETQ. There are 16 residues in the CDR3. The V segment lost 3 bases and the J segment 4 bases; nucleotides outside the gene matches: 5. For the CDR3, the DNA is TGCGCCAGCAGCTCCGGACTAGCGGGGAATTACAATGAGCAGTTCTTC. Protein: CASSSGLAGNYNEQFF.

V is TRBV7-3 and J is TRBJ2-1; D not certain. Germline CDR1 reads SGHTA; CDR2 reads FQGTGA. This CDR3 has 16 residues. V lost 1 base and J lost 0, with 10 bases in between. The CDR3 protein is CASSLMAGSSYNEQFF. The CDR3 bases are TGTGCCAGCAGCTTAATGGCAGGCAGCTCCTACAATGAGCAGTTCTTC.

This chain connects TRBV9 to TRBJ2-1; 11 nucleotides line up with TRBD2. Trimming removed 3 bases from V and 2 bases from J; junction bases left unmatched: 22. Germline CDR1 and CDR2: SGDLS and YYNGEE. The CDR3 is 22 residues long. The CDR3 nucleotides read TGTGCCAGCAGCGACAGCGGAGGAACTAGCGGGGGCCCCTTCCCAGCCTACAATGAGCAGTTCTTC. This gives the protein CASSDSGGTSGGPFPAYNEQFF.

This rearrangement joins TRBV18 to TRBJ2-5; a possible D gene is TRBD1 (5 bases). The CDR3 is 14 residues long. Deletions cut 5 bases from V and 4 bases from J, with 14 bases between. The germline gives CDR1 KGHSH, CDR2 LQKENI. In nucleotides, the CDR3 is TGTGCCAGCTCAACTTCAGGGTTGAGAGAGACCCAGTACTTC. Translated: CASSTSGLRETQYF. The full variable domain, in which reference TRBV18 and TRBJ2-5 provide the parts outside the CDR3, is NAGVMQNPRHLVRRRGQEARLRCSPMKGHSHVYWYRQLPEEGLKFMVYLQKENIIDESGMPKERFSAEFPKEGPSILRIQQVVRGDSAAYFCASSTSGLRETQYFGPGTRLLVL.

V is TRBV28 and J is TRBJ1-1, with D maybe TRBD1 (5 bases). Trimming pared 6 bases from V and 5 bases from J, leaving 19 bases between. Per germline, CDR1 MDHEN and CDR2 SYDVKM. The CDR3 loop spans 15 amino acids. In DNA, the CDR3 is TGTGCCAGCAGATTCTCCCTTGGGGGGGTGACTGAAGCTTTCTTT. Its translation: CASRFSLGGVTEAFF.

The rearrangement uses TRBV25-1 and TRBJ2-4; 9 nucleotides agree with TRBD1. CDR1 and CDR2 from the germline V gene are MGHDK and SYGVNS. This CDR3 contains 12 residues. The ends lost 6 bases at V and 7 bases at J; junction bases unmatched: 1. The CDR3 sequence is CASSGTGNIQYF. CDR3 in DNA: TGTGCCAGCAGCGGGACAGGGAACATTCAGTACTTC.

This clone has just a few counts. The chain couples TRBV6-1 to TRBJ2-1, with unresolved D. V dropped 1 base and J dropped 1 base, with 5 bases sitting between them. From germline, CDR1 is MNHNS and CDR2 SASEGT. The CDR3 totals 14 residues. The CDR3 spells CASSEEESYNEQFF. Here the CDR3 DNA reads TGTGCCAGCAGTGAAGAAGAGTCCTACAATGAGCAGTTCTTC.